The clone carrying this T cell receptor (beta chain) was counted between two and nine times. Antigen: not known. This sample stems from a study of T cells after yellow fever vaccination. General observations from the study: Post-booster samples contained most primary-vaccination clones (approximately 96% CD4, about 90% CD8). A minor fraction of clonotypes spanned both CD4 and CD8 compartments.

The length of the CDR3 is 16 residues. V lost 0 bases to trimming and J lost 3 bases; unmatched junction nucleotides: 4. Germline assignment: CDR1 MGHRA and CDR2 YSYEKL. One entry per CDR3 protein results from TCRdb running MiXCR on the 5' RACE reads. The table records around 310,000 distinct CDR3 sequences, 8.7% of them present only once. The rearrangement joins TRBV4-1 to TRBJ2-3; TRBD2 aligns across 9 bases. The receptor was derived from a young man who received the YFV17D yellow fever vaccine. Specimen: PBMCs, collected on the day of the first yellow fever vaccination. Here the CDR3 DNA reads TGCGCCAGCAGCCAAGACGGGCTAGCGGGGACAGATACGCAGTATTTT. Translated, it gives CASSQDGLAGTDTQYF.